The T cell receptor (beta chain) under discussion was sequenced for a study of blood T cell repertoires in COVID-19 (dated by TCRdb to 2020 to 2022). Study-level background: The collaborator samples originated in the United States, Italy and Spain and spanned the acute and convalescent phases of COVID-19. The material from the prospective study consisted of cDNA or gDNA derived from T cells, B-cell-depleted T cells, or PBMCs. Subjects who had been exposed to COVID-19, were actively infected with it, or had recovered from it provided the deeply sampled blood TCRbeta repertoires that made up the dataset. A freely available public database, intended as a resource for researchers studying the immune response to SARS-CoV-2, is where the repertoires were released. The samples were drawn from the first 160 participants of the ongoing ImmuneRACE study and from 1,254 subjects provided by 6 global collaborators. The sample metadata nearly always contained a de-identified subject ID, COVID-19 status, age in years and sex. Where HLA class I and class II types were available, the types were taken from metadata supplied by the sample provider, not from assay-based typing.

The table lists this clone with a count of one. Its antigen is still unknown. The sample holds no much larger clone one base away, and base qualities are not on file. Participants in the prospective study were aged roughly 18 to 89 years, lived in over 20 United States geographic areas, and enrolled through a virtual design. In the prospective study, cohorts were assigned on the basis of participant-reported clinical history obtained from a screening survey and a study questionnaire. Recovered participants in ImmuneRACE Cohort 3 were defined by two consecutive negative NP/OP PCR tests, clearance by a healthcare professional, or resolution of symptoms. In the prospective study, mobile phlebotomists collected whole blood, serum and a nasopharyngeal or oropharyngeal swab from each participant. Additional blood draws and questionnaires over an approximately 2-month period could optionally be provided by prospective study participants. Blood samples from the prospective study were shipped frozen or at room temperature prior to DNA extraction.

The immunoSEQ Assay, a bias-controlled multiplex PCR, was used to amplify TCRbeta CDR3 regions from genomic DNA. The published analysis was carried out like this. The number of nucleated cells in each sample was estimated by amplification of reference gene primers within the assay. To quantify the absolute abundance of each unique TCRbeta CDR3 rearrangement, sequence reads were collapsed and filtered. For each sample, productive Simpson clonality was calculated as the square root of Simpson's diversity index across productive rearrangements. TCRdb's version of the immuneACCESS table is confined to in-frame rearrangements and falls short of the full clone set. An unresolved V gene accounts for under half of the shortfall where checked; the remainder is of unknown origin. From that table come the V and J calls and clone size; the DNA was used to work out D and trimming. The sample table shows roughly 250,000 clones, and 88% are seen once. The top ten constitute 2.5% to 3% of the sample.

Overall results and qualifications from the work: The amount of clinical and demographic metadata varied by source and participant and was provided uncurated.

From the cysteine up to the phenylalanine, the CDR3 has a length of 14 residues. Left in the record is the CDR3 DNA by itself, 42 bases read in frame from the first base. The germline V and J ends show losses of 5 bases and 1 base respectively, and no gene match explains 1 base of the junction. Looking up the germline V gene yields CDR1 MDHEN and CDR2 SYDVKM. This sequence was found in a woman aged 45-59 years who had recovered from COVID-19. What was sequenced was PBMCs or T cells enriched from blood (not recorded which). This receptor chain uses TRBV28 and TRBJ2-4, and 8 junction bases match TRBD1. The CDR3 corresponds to CASSRQGAKNIQYF. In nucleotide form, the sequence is TGTGCCAGCAGTCGACAGGGGGCCAAAAACATTCAGTACTTC.